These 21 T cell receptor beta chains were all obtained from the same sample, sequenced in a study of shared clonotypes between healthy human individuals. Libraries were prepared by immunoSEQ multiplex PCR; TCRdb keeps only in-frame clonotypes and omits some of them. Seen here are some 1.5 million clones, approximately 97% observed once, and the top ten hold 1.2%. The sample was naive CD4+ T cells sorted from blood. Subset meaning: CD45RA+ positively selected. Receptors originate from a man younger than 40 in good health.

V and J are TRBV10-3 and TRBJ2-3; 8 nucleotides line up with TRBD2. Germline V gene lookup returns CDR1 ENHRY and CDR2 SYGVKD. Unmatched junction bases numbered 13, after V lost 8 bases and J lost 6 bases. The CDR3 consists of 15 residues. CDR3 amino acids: CAISPGAGGRDTQYF. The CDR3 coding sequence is TGTGCCATCTCCCCTGGGGCGGGAGGTCGGGATACGCAGTATTTT.

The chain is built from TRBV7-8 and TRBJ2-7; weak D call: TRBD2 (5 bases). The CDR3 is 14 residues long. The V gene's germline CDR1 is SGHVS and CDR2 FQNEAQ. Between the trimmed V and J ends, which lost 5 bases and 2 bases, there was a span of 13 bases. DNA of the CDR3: TGTGCCAGCAGCACCCCAGGACTCCCCTACGAGCAGTACTTC. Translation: CASSTPGLPYEQYF.

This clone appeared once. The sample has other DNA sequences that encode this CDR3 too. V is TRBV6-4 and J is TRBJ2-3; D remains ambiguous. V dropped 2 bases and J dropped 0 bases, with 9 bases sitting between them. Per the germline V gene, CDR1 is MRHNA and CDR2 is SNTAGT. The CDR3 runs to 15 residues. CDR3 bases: TGTGCCAGCAGTGACAGTGGAGCGAGCACAGATACGCAGTATTTT. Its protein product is CASSDSGASTDTQYF.

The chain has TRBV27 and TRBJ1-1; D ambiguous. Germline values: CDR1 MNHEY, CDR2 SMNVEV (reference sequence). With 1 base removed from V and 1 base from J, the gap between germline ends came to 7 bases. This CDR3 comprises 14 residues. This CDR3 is CASSLFSGNTEAFF. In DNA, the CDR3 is TGTGCCAGCAGTTTATTCTCAGGGAACACTGAAGCTTTCTTT.

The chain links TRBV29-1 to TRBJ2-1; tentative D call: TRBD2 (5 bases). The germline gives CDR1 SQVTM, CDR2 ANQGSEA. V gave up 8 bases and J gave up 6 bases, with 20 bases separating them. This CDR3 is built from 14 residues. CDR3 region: CSSRVGVGGNEQFF. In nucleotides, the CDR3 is TGCAGCTCCAGAGTGGGAGTTGGTGGCAATGAGCAGTTCTTC.

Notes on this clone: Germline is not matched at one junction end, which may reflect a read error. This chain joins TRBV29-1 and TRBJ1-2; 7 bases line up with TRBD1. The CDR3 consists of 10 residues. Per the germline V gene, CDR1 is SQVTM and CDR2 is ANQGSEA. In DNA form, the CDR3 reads TGCAGCGTTGAGATGGGACAGCCCTCCTTC. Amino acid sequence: CSVEMGQPSF. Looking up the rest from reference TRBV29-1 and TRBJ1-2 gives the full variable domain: SAVISQKPSRDICQRGTSLTIQCQVDSQVTMMFWYRQQPGQSLTLIATANQGSEATYESGFVIDKFPISRPNLTFSTLTVSNMSPEDSSIYLCSVEMGQPSFGSGTRLTVV.

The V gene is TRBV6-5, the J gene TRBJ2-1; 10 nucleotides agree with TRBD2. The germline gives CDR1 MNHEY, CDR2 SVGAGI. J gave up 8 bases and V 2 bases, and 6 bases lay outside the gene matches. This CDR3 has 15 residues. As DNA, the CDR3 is TGTGCCAGCAGTTACCCTAGCGGGGGCGTTGATGAGCAGTTCTTC. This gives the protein CASSYPSGGVDEQFF.

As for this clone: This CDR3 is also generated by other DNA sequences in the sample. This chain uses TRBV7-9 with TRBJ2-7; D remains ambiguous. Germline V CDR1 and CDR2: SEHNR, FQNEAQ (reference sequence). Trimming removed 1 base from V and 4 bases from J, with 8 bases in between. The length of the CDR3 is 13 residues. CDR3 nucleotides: TGTGCCAGCAGCTTAGTGGTCGGGTACGAGCAGTACTTC. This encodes CASSLVVGYEQYF.

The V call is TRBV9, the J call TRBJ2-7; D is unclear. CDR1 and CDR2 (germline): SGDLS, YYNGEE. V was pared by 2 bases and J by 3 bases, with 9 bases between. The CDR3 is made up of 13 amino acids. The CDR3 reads CASSVNAFYEQYF. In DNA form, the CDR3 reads TGTGCCAGCAGCGTCAACGCCTTCTACGAGCAGTACTTC.

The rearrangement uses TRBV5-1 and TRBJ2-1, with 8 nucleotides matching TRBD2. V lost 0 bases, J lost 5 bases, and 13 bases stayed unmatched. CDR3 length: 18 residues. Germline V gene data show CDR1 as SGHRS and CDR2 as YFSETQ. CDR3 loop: CASSLGSLGAGVNNEQFF. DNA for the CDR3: TGCGCCAGCAGCTTGGGCTCTTTGGGAGCGGGAGTCAACAATGAGCAGTTCTTC.

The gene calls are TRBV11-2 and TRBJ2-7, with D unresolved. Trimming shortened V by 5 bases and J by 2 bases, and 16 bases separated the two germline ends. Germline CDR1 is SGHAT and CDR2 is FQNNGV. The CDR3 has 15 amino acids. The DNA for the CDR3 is TGTGCCAGCAGCCTCGCGGTGCAGCCCACCTACGAGCAGTACTTC. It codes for CASSLAVQPTYEQYF.

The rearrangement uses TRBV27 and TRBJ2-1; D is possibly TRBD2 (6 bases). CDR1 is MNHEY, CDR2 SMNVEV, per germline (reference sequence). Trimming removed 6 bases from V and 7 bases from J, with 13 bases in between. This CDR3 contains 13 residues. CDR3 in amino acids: CASSGSLTNEQFF. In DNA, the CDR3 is TGTGCCAGCAGCGGGAGTCTTACGAATGAGCAGTTCTTC.

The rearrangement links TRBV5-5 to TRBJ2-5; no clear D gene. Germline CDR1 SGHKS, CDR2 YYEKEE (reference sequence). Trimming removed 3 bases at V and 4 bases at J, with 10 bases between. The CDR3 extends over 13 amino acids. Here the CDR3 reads CASSSTRTETQYF. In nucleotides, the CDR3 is TGTGCCAGCAGCTCAACTCGGACAGAGACCCAGTACTTC.

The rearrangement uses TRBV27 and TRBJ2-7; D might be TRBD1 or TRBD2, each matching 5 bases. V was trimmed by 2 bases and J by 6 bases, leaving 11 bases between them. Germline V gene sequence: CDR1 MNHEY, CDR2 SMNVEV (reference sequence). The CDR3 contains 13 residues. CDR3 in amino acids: CASSLEGYGEQYF. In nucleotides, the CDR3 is TGTGCCAGCAGTTTAGAGGGGTACGGCGAGCAGTACTTC.

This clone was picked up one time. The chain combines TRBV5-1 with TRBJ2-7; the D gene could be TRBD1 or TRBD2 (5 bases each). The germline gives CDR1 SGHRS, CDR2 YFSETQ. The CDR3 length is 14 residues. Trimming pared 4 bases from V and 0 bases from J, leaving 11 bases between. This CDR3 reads CASSTGTDSYEQYF. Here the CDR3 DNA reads TGCGCCAGCAGCACCGGGACGGACTCCTACGAGCAGTACTTC.

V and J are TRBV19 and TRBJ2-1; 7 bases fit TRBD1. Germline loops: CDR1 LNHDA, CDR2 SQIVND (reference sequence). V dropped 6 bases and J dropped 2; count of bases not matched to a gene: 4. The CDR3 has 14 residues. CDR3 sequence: CASRTGFPYNEQFF. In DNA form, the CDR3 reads TGTGCCAGTAGGACAGGGTTCCCCTACAATGAGCAGTTCTTC.

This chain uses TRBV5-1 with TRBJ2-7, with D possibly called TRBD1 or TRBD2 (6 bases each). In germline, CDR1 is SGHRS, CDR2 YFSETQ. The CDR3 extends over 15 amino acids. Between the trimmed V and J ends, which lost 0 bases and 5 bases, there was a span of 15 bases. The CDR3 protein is CASSLVGAGEDEQYF. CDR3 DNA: TGCGCCAGCAGCTTGGTGGGGGCAGGGGAGGACGAGCAGTACTTC.

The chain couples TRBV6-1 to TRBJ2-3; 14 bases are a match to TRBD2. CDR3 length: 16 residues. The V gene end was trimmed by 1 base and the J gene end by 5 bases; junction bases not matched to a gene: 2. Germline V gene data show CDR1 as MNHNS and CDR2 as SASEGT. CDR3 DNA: TGTGCCAGCAGTGAAGGACTAGCGGGAGGGGGAGATACGCAGTATTTT. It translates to CASSEGLAGGGDTQYF.

This CDR3 is CAINPGGYGYTF. DNA for the CDR3: TGTGCCATCAACCCAGGGGGCTATGGCTACACCTTC. The gene calls are TRBV10-3 and TRBJ1-2, with 7 bases that match TRBD1. Trimming removed 7 bases from V and 4 bases from J; junction bases left unmatched: 3. The germline V gene encodes CDR1 ENHRY and CDR2 SYGVKD. The CDR3 runs to 12 residues.

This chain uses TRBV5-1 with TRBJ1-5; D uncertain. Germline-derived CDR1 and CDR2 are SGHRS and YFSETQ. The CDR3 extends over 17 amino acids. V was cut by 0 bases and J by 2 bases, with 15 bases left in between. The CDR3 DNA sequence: TGCGCCAGCAGCTTGGGGCAAGGGAGCGATGGCAATCAGCCCCAGCATTTT. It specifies CASSLGQGSDGNQPQHF.

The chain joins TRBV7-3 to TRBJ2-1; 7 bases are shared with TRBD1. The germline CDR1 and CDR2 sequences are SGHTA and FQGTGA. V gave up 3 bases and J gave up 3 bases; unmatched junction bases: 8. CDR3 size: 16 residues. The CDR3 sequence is CASSFRTGTVYNEQFF. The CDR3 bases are TGTGCCAGCAGCTTTCGGACCGGGACAGTCTACAATGAGCAGTTCTTC.